The source of this T cell receptor (beta chain) is a study of control samples from healthy donors and cancer patients. The CDR3 runs 14 residues. Germline trimming cut 11 bases from V and 9 bases from J; bases unmatched to any gene: 9. The germline V gene encodes CDR1 MNHNY and CDR2 SVGAGI (reference sequence). Measured with immunoSEQ multiplex PCR; TCRdb has only the in-frame clones, and not every one. There are tens of thousands of clones in the sample; 90% occur only once, and 6% lies in the top ten. Sequenced input: PBMCs. This chain joins TRBV6-6 and TRBJ2-1; 14 positions agree with TRBD2. The sequence was collected from a man between 60 and 75 years old with colorectal cancer. CDR3 amino acids: CAGRLAGGRGEQFF. CDR3 sequence (DNA): TGTGCCGGGCGACTAGCGGGGGGGCGTGGTGAGCAGTTCTTC.